Shown below are 15 T cell receptor beta chains from a single sample sequenced in a study of blood T cell repertoires in COVID-19. Sequencing used immunoSEQ multiplex PCR; TCRdb keeps in-frame clones, though not all of them. The repertoire holds under 450,000 clones, with roughly 87% as singletons. Sequencing was performed on PBMCs or T cells enriched from blood (not recorded which). These TCRs come from a woman aged 25 to 39 who had recovered from COVID-19.

V gene TRBV18 combines with J gene TRBJ1-5, with 8 bases identical to TRBD1. The trim removed 5 bases at V and 5 bases at J, leaving 8 bases unmatched. The CDR3 totals 15 residues. Germline CDR1 reads KGHSH; CDR2 reads LQKENI. The DNA of the CDR3 is TGTGCCAGCTCATCCCAGGGGGCGCGGGATCAGCCCCAGCATTTT. Translating it yields CASSSQGARDQPQHF.

The chain uses TRBV5-4 and TRBJ1-1, with no clear D. The V and J ends lost 4 bases and 4 bases respectively, with 17 bases between them. CDR3 length: 15 amino acids. Per the germline V gene, CDR1 is SGHNT and CDR2 is YYREEE (reference sequence). Here the CDR3 DNA reads TGTGCCAGCAGCATTTTTGACCAGGTGGGCACTGAAGCTTTCTTT. This translates into CASSIFDQVGTEAFF. The variable domain in full, completed from reference TRBV5-4 and TRBJ1-1, reads ETGVTQSPTHLIKTRGQQVTLRCSSQSGHNTVSWYQQALGQGPQFIFQYYREEENGRGNFPPRFSGLQFPNYSSELNVNALELDDSALYLCASSIFDQVGTEAFFGQGTRLTVV.

V gene TRBV18 combines with J gene TRBJ2-1, with a tentative D call TRBD2 (6 bases). The CDR3 is 14 residues long. Germline loops: CDR1 KGHSH, CDR2 LQKENI. Trimming took 1 base from V and 4 from J, leaving 8 bases between them. The CDR3 protein is CASSPQAGYNEQFF. In DNA, the CDR3 is TGTGCCAGCTCACCACAAGCGGGTTACAATGAGCAGTTCTTC.

The rearrangement uses TRBV5-5 and TRBJ1-1; maybe TRBD1 (5 bases). The CDR3 extends over 16 amino acids. Germline assignment: CDR1 SGHKS and CDR2 YYEKEE (reference sequence). Trimming removed 0 bases at V and 1 base at J, with 13 bases between. CDR3 sequence: CASSLAGLSQNTEAFF. The CDR3 DNA sequence: TGTGCCAGCAGCTTGGCAGGGCTCTCCCAGAACACTGAAGCTTTCTTT.

About this clone: Distinct nucleotide sequences in the sample also encode this CDR3. This chain joins TRBV5-1 and TRBJ2-1; the match to TRBD2 covers 10 bases. The CDR3 loop spans 14 amino acids. The trim removed 4 bases at V and 5 bases at J, leaving 3 bases unmatched. Germline-derived CDR1 and CDR2 are SGHRS and YFSETQ. The CDR3 bases are TGCGCCAGCAGCCTAGGACTAGCGGACAATGAGCAGTTCTTC. Amino acid sequence: CASSLGLADNEQFF.

The chain couples TRBV6-5 to TRBJ2-7; 9 bases are shared with TRBD1. Germline V lookup: CDR1 MNHEY, CDR2 SVGAGI. Unmatched junction bases numbered 9, after V lost 0 bases and J lost 6 bases. The length of the CDR3 is 16 residues. The CDR3 loop is CASSYSHGTGTGEQYF. The CDR3 nucleotides are TGTGCCAGCAGTTACTCGCACGGGACAGGGACCGGCGAGCAGTACTTC.

This clone was recorded once. V gene TRBV7-8 combines with J gene TRBJ2-6; TRBD1 matches at 7 bases. There are 16 residues in the CDR3. Germline values: CDR1 SGHVS, CDR2 FQNEAQ. The V gene end was trimmed by 5 bases and the J gene end by 0 bases; junction bases not matched to a gene: 4. CDR3 sequence: CASSKYRGSGANVLTF. DNA of the CDR3: TGTGCCAGCAGCAAATACAGGGGCTCTGGGGCCAACGTCCTGACTTTC.

The rearrangement links TRBV10-2 to TRBJ1-1; unclear D gene. V was clipped by 5 bases and J by 0 bases, with 10 bases between them. This CDR3 contains 14 residues. Germline CDR1 and CDR2: WSHSY and SAAADI. Here the CDR3 DNA reads TGCGCCAGCAGTAAACAGAGCATGAACACTGAAGCTTTCTTT. This gives the protein CASSKQSMNTEAFF.

The gene calls are TRBV19 and TRBJ2-2; D is possibly TRBD1 (6 bases). This CDR3 has 13 amino acids. Germline V lookup: CDR1 LNHDA, CDR2 SQIVND (reference sequence). The V and J ends lost 9 bases and 3 bases respectively, with 11 bases between them. CDR3 amino acids: CASRTGYTGELFF. The CDR3 DNA reads TGTGCCAGCCGAACAGGGTACACCGGGGAGCTGTTTTTT.

The gene calls are TRBV15 and TRBJ1-1; D gene uncertain. Between the trimmed V and J ends, which lost 6 bases and 3 bases, there was a span of 14 bases. The CDR3 consists of 14 residues. The V gene's germline CDR1 is LNHNV and CDR2 YYDKDF (reference sequence). CDR3 sequence reads: CATSRSGAYTEAFF. The CDR3, as DNA: TGTGCCACCAGTAGATCCGGAGCTTACACTGAAGCTTTCTTT.

The rearrangement joins TRBV6-6 to TRBJ2-2; TRBD2 might be the D (5 bases). Germline V gene sequence: CDR1 MNHNY, CDR2 SVGAGI (reference sequence). Trimming took off 2 bases at V and 5 bases at J, with 12 bases between the two ends. The CDR3 has 15 amino acids. The CDR3 DNA follows: TGTGCCAGCAGTTACACCAGCGAGCGGACCGGGGAGCTGTTTTTT. Translated: CASSYTSERTGELFF.

The V gene is TRBV18, the J gene TRBJ1-6; 11 positions match TRBD1. With 3 bases clipped from V and 13 bases from J, the junction kept 11 bases outside the gene matches. The CDR3 covers 16 residues. Per the germline V gene, CDR1 is KGHSH and CDR2 is LQKENI. CDR3 nucleotides: TGTGCCAGCTCACCCGGACAGGGGGCGCAAATGGGTCCCCTCCACTTT. This gives the protein CASSPGQGAQMGPLHF.

The genes are TRBV11-2 and TRBJ2-1; 10 bases are a match to TRBD2. V lost 2 bases, J lost 8 bases, and 6 bases stayed unmatched. Looked up from germline, CDR1 is SGHAT and CDR2 is FQNNGV. The CDR3 covers 15 residues. CDR3 sequence (DNA): TGTGCCAGCAGCTTAAAGGCTAGCGGGAGCTATGAGCAGTTCTTC. It codes for CASSLKASGSYEQFF. The full variable domain, its missing parts supplied by reference TRBV11-2 and TRBJ2-1, is EAGVAQSPRYKIIEKRQSVAFWCNPISGHATLYWYQQILGQGPKLLIQFQNNGVVDDSQLPKDRFSAERLKGVDSTLKIQPAKLEDSAVYLCASSLKASGSYEQFFGPGTRLTVL.

The chain has TRBV2 and TRBJ1-1; 7 bases are a match to TRBD1. Germline V gene data show CDR1 as SNHLY and CDR2 as FYNNEI. With V trimmed by 6 bases and J by 7 bases, 8 bases remained unmatched. This CDR3 spans 13 amino acids. In DNA, the CDR3 is TGTGCCAGCAGCGTAGAAAGACAGGGTGAAGCTTTCTTT. Translated, it gives CASSVERQGEAFF.

The rearrangement uses TRBV6-2 or TRBV6-3 and TRBJ1-2, with TRBD1 as a possible D gene (6 bases). This CDR3 has 12 amino acids. CDR1 is MNHEY and CDR2 is SVGEGT in the germline V gene. V was trimmed by 5 bases and J by 8 bases, leaving 12 bases between them. The CDR3, as DNA: TGTGCCAGCAGTCGCTCGGACAGCGGCTACACCTTC. Its translation: CASSRSDSGYTF.